This T cell receptor beta chain was recovered during a study of spatial heterogeneity in lung cancer. Whole-study context: Alpha-chain detections were consistently fewer than beta-chain detections among the sequences. Study-wide findings and caveats: Mutation counts in tumors were tracked by counts of expanded intratumoral alpha and beta TCRs. Alpha and beta chain coverage of tumor T cells was estimated at about 7% and 13%, respectively.

This clonotype was seen repeatedly, ten times or more. The antigen is undetermined. One end of the junction varies from germline; a read error may be responsible. The CDR3 runs to 15 residues. Per the germline V gene, CDR1 is SSHAT and CDR2 is FNYEAQ (reference sequence). The presence of a unique molecular identifier marked each TCR cDNA molecule. TCRdb called the 5' RACE reads again in MiXCR, with one record for every CDR3 protein. The data contain 5,400 or so distinct CDR3 sequences, roughly 15% of them singletons. Sample time point: sample taken at primary tumor resection. Sequencing covered unsorted whole RNA taken from tumor, nontumor lung or frozen PBMC.

This sequence was found in a male donor with early-stage non-small cell lung cancer. The input for sequencing was lung tumor tissue, taken at surgery. This chain links TRBV7-7 with TRBJ2-5; perhaps TRBD2 as D (7 bases). The CDR3 region is CASSYTGGVMETQYF. CDR3 sequence (DNA): TGTGCTAGCAGCTATACGGGGGGCGTCATGGAGACCCAGTACTTC.